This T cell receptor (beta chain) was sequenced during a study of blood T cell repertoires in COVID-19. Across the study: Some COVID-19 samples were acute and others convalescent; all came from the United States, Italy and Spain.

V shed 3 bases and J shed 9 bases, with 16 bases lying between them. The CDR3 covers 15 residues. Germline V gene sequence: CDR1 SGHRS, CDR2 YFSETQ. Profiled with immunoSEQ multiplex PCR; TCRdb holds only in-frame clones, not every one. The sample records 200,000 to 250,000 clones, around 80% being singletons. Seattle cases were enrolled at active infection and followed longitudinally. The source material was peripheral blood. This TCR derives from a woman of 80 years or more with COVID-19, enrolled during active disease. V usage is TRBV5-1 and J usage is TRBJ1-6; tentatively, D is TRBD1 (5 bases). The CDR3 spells CASSSASGEISPLHF. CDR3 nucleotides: TGCGCCAGCAGCTCTGCATCGGGGGAAATTTCACCCCTCCACTTT. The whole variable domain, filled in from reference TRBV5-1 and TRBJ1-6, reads KAGVTQTPRYLIKTRGQQVTLSCSPISGHRSVSWYQQTPGQGLQFLFEYFSETQRNKGNFPGRFSGRQFSNSRSEMNVSTLELGDSALYLCASSSASGEISPLHFGNGTRLTVT.